This T cell receptor beta chain was sequenced during a study of OX40 agonist ivuxolimab in advanced cancers. About the research overall: Ivuxolimab doses were 0.01, 0.1, 0.3, 1.5, 3 or 10 mg/kg every 2 weeks. Participants could have had prior anti-PD-1, anti-PD-L1 or anti-CTLA-4 therapy, and approximately 40% had some. Findings and caveats of the study: Averaged across samples, CD8+ T cells carried more expanded clones than CD4+ did.

CDR3 length: 15 residues. After removal of 5 bases from V and 10 bases from J, the junction contained 7 bases not matched to a gene. Looked up from germline, CDR1 is SEHNR and CDR2 is FQNEAQ (reference sequence). Patients were excluded for autoimmune disease history or systemic immunosuppression. A few counts support this clone. The antigen is unknown. Here immunoSEQ multiplex PCR was the method, and the copy in TCRdb shows in-frame clones only, minus some. The sample carries over 85,000 clones, 70% to 90% recorded once. This sequence joins TRBV7-9 and TRBJ1-6, with 11 bases matching TRBD1. The source was CD4+ or CD8+ T cells sorted from blood, collected in a trial of the OX40 agonist ivuxolimab. The TCR was taken from an adult with an advanced solid tumor such as melanoma, head and neck, liver or kidney cancer. CDR3 bases: TGTGCCAGCAGCCTCGAGGGACAGGGGGGATCACCCCTCCACTTT. Amino acid sequence: CASSLEGQGGSPLHF. Full variable domain (missing parts from reference TRBV7-9 and TRBJ1-6): DTGVSQNPRHKITKRGQNVTFRCDPISEHNRLYWYRQTLGQGPEFLTYFQNEAQLEKSRLLSDRFSAERPKGSFSTLEIQRTEQGDSAMYLCASSLEGQGGSPLHFGNGTRLTVT.